Each of the 20 T cell receptor beta chains below was sequenced from the same sample in a study of response to subunit inactivated influenza vaccine. Via MiXCR, TCRdb re-called the RT-PCR reads, giving one row per CDR3 protein. The repertoire includes about 650,000 distinct CDR3 sequences, around 14% of them detected once, and 9.5% to 13% sits in the top ten. The sample was PBMCs from blood, taken roughly 12 days after vaccination. These receptors originate from a man between 50 and 59 years old who received an inactivated influenza vaccine.

The chain recombines TRBV24-1 with TRBJ2-1; TRBD2 matches at 12 bases. V lost 3 bases, J lost 9 bases, and 5 bases stayed unmatched. In germline, CDR1 is KGHDR, CDR2 SFDVKD. The CDR3 has 15 amino acids. The DNA for the CDR3 is TGTGCCACCAGTGATCCTCGACTAGCGGGGGTTGAGCAGTTCTTC. Protein product: CATSDPRLAGVEQFF.

The chain recombines TRBV7-2 with TRBJ2-1, with D hard to call. The CDR3 runs 13 residues. Trimming removed 1 base at V and 6 bases at J, with 7 bases between. Germline V gene data show CDR1 as SGHTA and CDR2 as FQGNSA. CDR3 bases: TGTGCCAGCAGCTTAGACTACGTCAATGAGCAGTTCTTC. Its translation: CASSLDYVNEQFF.

The rearrangement links TRBV9 to TRBJ1-1, with 9 bases lining up with TRBD1. The CDR3 totals 15 residues. Germline-derived CDR1 and CDR2 are SGDLS and YYNGEE. Trimming took 4 bases from V and 0 from J; bases not matched to a gene: 4. The CDR3 sequence: CASSPRDRVNTEAFF. The CDR3 DNA follows: TGTGCCAGCAGCCCCCGGGACAGGGTGAACACTGAAGCTTTCTTT.

V usage is TRBV11-2 and J usage is TRBJ1-2; D not certain. The CDR3 length is 14 residues. V was shortened by 4 bases and J by 8 bases, with 17 bases between the two germline ends. Per the germline V gene, CDR1 is SGHAT and CDR2 is FQNNGV. The CDR3 sequence is CASSSLEWVEGYTF. Here the CDR3 DNA reads TGTGCCAGCAGCTCCCTCGAGTGGGTAGAAGGCTACACCTTC.

This clonotype occurred a few times. This rearrangement joins TRBV11-2 to TRBJ2-6, with D possibly TRBD2 on 5 matching bases. Germline assignment: CDR1 SGHAT and CDR2 FQNNGV. The CDR3 has 17 amino acids. The ends were cut back, 1 base at V and 0 bases at J, with 10 bases in the middle. The chain's CDR3 is CASSLVRRVSGANVLTF. CDR3 DNA: TGTGCCAGCAGCTTAGTAAGGCGGGTCTCTGGGGCCAACGTCCTGACTTTC. Full variable domain (outside the CDR3, taken from reference TRBV11-2 and TRBJ2-6): EAGVAQSPRYKIIEKRQSVAFWCNPISGHATLYWYQQILGQGPKLLIQFQNNGVVDDSQLPKDRFSAERLKGVDSTLKIQPAKLEDSAVYLCASSLVRRVSGANVLTFGAGSRLTVL.

This clonotype was counted only a few times. The chain couples TRBV7-9 to TRBJ2-5; D might be TRBD2 (5 bases). Between the trimmed V and J ends, which lost 0 bases and 2 bases, there was a span of 16 bases. The germline V gene encodes CDR1 SEHNR and CDR2 FQNEAQ (reference sequence). This CDR3 has 17 amino acids. CDR3 coding DNA: TGTGCCAGCAGCTTAGCGTTGGCAGGACTGCAACAAGAGACCCAGTACTTC. The encoded protein is CASSLALAGLQQETQYF.

There are a few counts of this clonotype. V gene TRBV6-5 combines with J gene TRBJ1-2; D ambiguous. The CDR3 sequence is 15 residues long. V gave up 0 bases and J gave up 0 bases, with 8 bases separating them. Germline V CDR1 and CDR2: MNHEY, SVGAGI. The CDR3 spells CASSYSQRTNYGYTF. The CDR3 bases are TGTGCCAGCAGTTACTCCCAAAGAACTAACTATGGCTACACCTTC.

Only a few counts were recorded for this clonotype. J is TRBJ2-7 and V is TRBV10-3; 8 bases are shared with TRBD2. V shed 3 bases, J shed 2 bases, and the junction held 9 bases outside the gene matches. This CDR3 has 16 amino acids. CDR1 ENHRY and CDR2 SYGVKD come from the germline V gene. CDR3: CAISDRSGRGTYEQYF. As DNA, the CDR3 is TGTGCCATCAGTGACCGGAGCGGGAGAGGGACCTACGAGCAGTACTTC.

V and J are TRBV2 and TRBJ2-1; D is undetermined. The CDR3 consists of 11 residues. CDR1 SNHLY and CDR2 FYNNEI come from the germline V gene. Trimming left V 7 bases short and J 15 bases short, with 16 bases between. CDR3 bases: TGTGCCAGCAAGGCCCGGTATGGTCTGTTCTTC. Protein product: CASKARYGLFF.

This clonotype was observed a few times. The chain combines TRBV5-1 with TRBJ1-3; a possible D gene is TRBD1 (5 bases). Germline loops: CDR1 SGHRS, CDR2 YFSETQ. The CDR3 covers 16 residues. Trimming removed 0 bases from V and 4 bases from J, with 14 bases in between. The CDR3, as DNA: TGCGCCAGCAGCTTGGAGTTACGGGACGGCGGAAACACCATATATTTT. Protein product: CASSLELRDGGNTIYF.

The J gene is TRBJ1-1, the V gene TRBV6-2 or TRBV6-3, with D unresolved. V gave up 9 bases and J gave up 2 bases, with 10 bases separating them. CDR3 size: 12 residues. Germline loops: CDR1 MNHEY, CDR2 SVGEGT. The CDR3 coding sequence is TGTGCCAGTCAGAAGGGAAACACTGAAGCTTTCTTT. It codes for CASQKGNTEAFF.

This clonotype was seen more than once but under ten times. The chain joins TRBV29-1 to TRBJ1-2, with TRBD1 matching 8 bases. Per the germline V gene, CDR1 is SQVTM and CDR2 is ANQGSEA. The CDR3 has 14 residues. V lost 4 bases to trimming and J lost 4 bases; unmatched junction nucleotides: 8. The chain's CDR3 is CSVVRQGFGYGYTF. In nucleotides, the CDR3 is TGCAGCGTTGTTAGACAGGGGTTCGGCTATGGCTACACCTTC.

The table lists this clonotype with a few counts. The chain couples TRBV27 to TRBJ1-2, with 7 bases identical to TRBD1. Trimming took 7 bases from V and 8 from J; bases not matched to a gene: 19. This CDR3 is 16 amino acids long. Germline values: CDR1 MNHEY, CDR2 SMNVEV (reference sequence). The chain's CDR3 is CASKGQEGAKGGGYTF. CDR3 bases: TGTGCCAGCAAAGGACAGGAGGGGGCCAAAGGAGGAGGCTACACCTTC.

This clonotype has only a few counts. The junction departs from the called germline gene at one end, perhaps through a read error. The V call is TRBV28, the J call TRBJ2-2; 7 positions agree with TRBD2. Germline loops: CDR1 MDHEN, CDR2 SYDVKM. The CDR3 covers 15 residues. CDR3 nucleotides: TGTGCCAGCAGTTTATCAAGCGGGAACATCGGGGAGCTGTTTTTT. Amino acid sequence: CASSLSSGNIGELFF.

This clonotype turned up a few times. The rearrangement links TRBV12-3 or TRBV12-4 to TRBJ2-3, with D unclear. The CDR3 consists of 13 residues. The V and J ends lost 0 bases and 6 bases respectively, with 7 bases between them. The CDR3 coding sequence is TGTGCCAGCAGTTTAGCGCGACCGGATACGCAGTATTTT. Its translation: CASSLARPDTQYF.

Only a few counts were recorded for this clonotype. V usage is TRBV5-4 and J usage is TRBJ1-4; 9 nucleotides align to TRBD1. V shed 4 bases, J shed 5 bases, and the junction held 12 bases outside the gene matches. Germline-derived CDR1 and CDR2 are SGHNT and YYREEE (reference sequence). The CDR3 has 17 amino acids. The CDR3 DNA reads as TGTGCCAGCAGCCCCGGACAGGGGACGTTCGTCAATGAAAAACTGTTTTTT. It codes for CASSPGQGTFVNEKLFF.

The chain couples TRBV29-1 to TRBJ2-7; the match to TRBD2 covers 15 bases. V shed 3 bases, J shed 6 bases, and the junction held 9 bases outside the gene matches. Looked up from germline, CDR1 is SQVTM and CDR2 is ANQGSEA. This CDR3 spans 16 amino acids. The CDR3 loop reads CSVDGLAGGVQGEQYF. The CDR3 DNA is TGCAGCGTTGATGGACTAGCGGGAGGGGTACAGGGCGAGCAGTACTTC.

This clonotype was counted only a few times. The chain links TRBV24-1 to TRBJ2-7; 11 positions agree with TRBD1. Per germline, CDR1 KGHDR and CDR2 SFDVKD. V dropped 3 bases and J dropped 3; count of bases not matched to a gene: 6. The CDR3 length is 16 residues. CDR3 residues: CATSDNAGTGGYEQYF. CDR3 coding DNA: TGTGCCACCAGTGATAACGCCGGGACAGGGGGCTACGAGCAGTACTTC.

The rearrangement links TRBV7-9 to TRBJ2-7; D tentatively reads TRBD1 or TRBD2 (7 bases each). The CDR3 length is 16 residues. The ends were cut back, 5 bases at V and 0 bases at J, with 17 bases in the middle. Germline V CDR1 and CDR2: SEHNR, FQNEAQ (reference sequence). CDR3 DNA sequence: TGTGCCAGCAGCCCATACAGGGGAGGGGACTCCTACGAGCAGTACTTC. Translated: CASSPYRGGDSYEQYF.

This clonotype appeared a few times. The CDR3 DNA sequence: TGTGCCAGCAGCCAAGAATTTCTGGCAGGGGCTAATGAAAAACTGTTTTTT. Amino acid sequence: CASSQEFLAGANEKLFF. The chain recombines TRBV14 with TRBJ1-4; D possibly corresponds to TRBD1 (6 bases). The CDR3 consists of 17 residues. Per the germline V gene, CDR1 is SGHDN and CDR2 is FVKESK. Trimming shortened V by 0 bases and J by 3 bases, and 14 bases separated the two germline ends. The full variable domain, completed using reference TRBV14 and TRBJ1-4, is EAGVTQFPSHSVIEKGQTVTLRCDPISGHDNLYWYRRVMGKEIKFLLHFVKESKQDESGMPNNRFLAERTGGTYSTLKVQPAELEDSGVYFCASSQEFLAGANEKLFFGSGTQLSVL.